This TCR beta chain was retrieved from a study of shared clonotypes between healthy human individuals. On the study more broadly: Donors were a couple of women and three men aged 18 to 49. Study findings and constraints: A small donor pool kept down the genetic and exposure-history diversity that was represented. For sorted subsets, rarefaction showed incomplete sequencing despite large depth. Between several donors, naive CD4 clonotypes were shared at a level of approximately 5%.

Clones were sequenced by immunoSEQ multiplex PCR, and TCRdb holds only the in-frame ones, with some missing. The repertoire holds around 1.4 million clones, with 98% to 99% as singletons. Worth noting for this clone: What it binds is unknown.

Specimen: naive CD4+ T cells sorted from blood. As to subset: CD45RA+ positively selected. The source is a man aged 30 to 45 in good health.

The CDR3 is CASSTGTGYNEQFF. DNA for the CDR3: TGCGCCAGCAGCACCGGGACCGGGTACAATGAGCAGTTCTTC. The rearrangement links TRBV5-1 to TRBJ2-1; D is tentatively TRBD1 or TRBD2 (5 bases each). The V end was cut by 4 bases, the J end by 4 bases, with 12 bases between. Germline CDR1 reads SGHRS; CDR2 reads YFSETQ. This CDR3 contains 14 residues.